Listed here are 18 T cell receptor beta chains from one sample, sequenced in a study of T cells in tuberculosis. Profiled with immunoSEQ multiplex PCR; TCRdb holds only in-frame clones, not every one. The sample contains about 59,000 clones, about 76% of which appear only once. Sorting used thawed, overnight-rested PBMC stained with anti-CD3, a viability dye and GMM-loaded CD1B tetramer. C32 glucose monomycolate from Rhodococcus equi was loaded onto the CD1B tetramers. The specimen sequenced was CD1b-GMM tetramer-negative cells sorted from PBMCs. These receptors all come from an adult woman with latent tuberculosis.

V is TRBV18 and J is TRBJ2-5; D is unresolved. Germline CDR1 reads KGHSH; CDR2 reads LQKENI. V was shortened by 2 bases and J by 0 bases, with 10 bases between the two germline ends. This CDR3 comprises 15 residues. CDR3 loop: CASSPSVVYQETQYF. CDR3 nucleotide sequence: TGTGCCAGCTCACCAAGCGTAGTCTACCAAGAGACCCAGTACTTC.

Points on this clone: The same CDR3 also results from other DNA sequences found in this sample. This chain links TRBV5-4 with TRBJ2-7; 9 bases match TRBD1. CDR1 and CDR2 (germline): SGHNT, YYREEE (reference sequence). The CDR3 has 14 residues. The trim removed 1 base at V and 2 bases at J, leaving 1 base unmatched. The CDR3 DNA reads TGTGCCAGCAGCTTGAGACAGGGGGCCTACGAGCAGTACTTC. Translated, it gives CASSLRQGAYEQYF. The full variable domain, its missing parts supplied by reference TRBV5-4 and TRBJ2-7, is ETGVTQSPTHLIKTRGQQVTLRCSSQSGHNTVSWYQQALGQGPQFIFQYYREEENGRGNFPPRFSGLQFPNYSSELNVNALELDDSALYLCASSLRQGAYEQYFGPGTRLTVT.

In this sample, this clone turned up once. V is TRBV4-2 and J is TRBJ2-5; TRBD2 agrees at 11 bases. The ends lost 2 bases at V and 5 bases at J; junction bases unmatched: 4. The CDR3 runs 15 residues. Germline CDR1 LGHNA, CDR2 YNFKEQ. CDR3 residues: CASSQQTSGVETQYF. The CDR3 DNA follows: TGTGCCAGCAGCCAACAGACTAGCGGGGTGGAGACCCAGTACTTC.

The chain uses TRBV12-5 and TRBJ1-2; TRBD1 matches at 7 bases. CDR3 length: 14 residues. Germline V gene sequence: CDR1 LGHNT, CDR2 FRNRAP. V dropped 3 bases and J dropped 4; count of bases not matched to a gene: 5. DNA for the CDR3: TGTGCTAGTGGTTTCGCGCAGGGGGGCTATGGCTACACCTTC. This encodes CASGFAQGGYGYTF.

This clone was seen a single time. The rearrangement links TRBV19 to TRBJ1-2; TRBD1 matches 7 bases. The V and J ends lost 5 bases and 1 base, in that order; junction bases with no gene match: 7. The germline V gene encodes CDR1 LNHDA and CDR2 SQIVND (reference sequence). The CDR3 contains 15 residues. The CDR3 is CASSPDRESNYGYTF. DNA for the CDR3: TGTGCCAGTAGTCCTGACAGGGAGAGTAACTATGGCTACACCTTC.

This chain connects TRBV2 to TRBJ2-2; 7 bases map to TRBD2. The CDR3 is made up of 14 amino acids. Germline CDR1 reads SNHLY; CDR2 reads FYNNEI. Losses at the gene ends were 6 bases for V and 6 bases for J; bases not matched to a gene: 7. The CDR3 loop reads CASSGTTSAGELFF. In DNA, the CDR3 is TGTGCCAGCAGCGGGACTACTTCTGCCGGGGAGCTGTTTTTT.

V is TRBV7-8 and J is TRBJ2-6; D might be TRBD2 (7 bases). The CDR3 covers 16 residues. Germline V CDR1 and CDR2: SGHVS, FQNEAQ. The V end was cut by 2 bases, the J end by 2 bases, with 10 bases between. This CDR3 reads CASSLTGGTGANVLTF. The CDR3 DNA reads TGTGCCAGCAGCTTAACGGGGGGCACTGGGGCCAACGTCCTGACTTTC.

V is TRBV4-1 and J is TRBJ1-1; D not certain. Germline-derived CDR1 and CDR2 are MGHRA and YSYEKL. The germline V and J ends were trimmed by 0 bases and 5 bases, with 7 bases remaining between them. The CDR3 extends over 13 amino acids. The CDR3 DNA reads TGCGCCAGCAGCCAAGATAGAGGAACTGAAGCTTTCTTT. Protein sequence: CASSQDRGTEAFF.

The CDR3 coding sequence is TGTGCCAGCAGCTCATCATCGGGGGTTTTGGCCTATAGCAATCAGCCCCAGCATTTT. Protein: CASSSSSGVLAYSNQPQHF. The rearrangement uses TRBV7-8 and TRBJ1-5; D may be TRBD1 (5 bases). Germline values: CDR1 SGHVS, CDR2 FQNEAQ. The CDR3 runs 19 residues. Trimming removed 4 bases at V and 0 bases at J, with 22 bases between. The full variable domain, with the rest looked up from reference TRBV7-8 and TRBJ1-5, is GAGVSQSPRYKVAKRGQDVALRCDPISGHVSLFWYQQALGQGPEFLTYFQNEAQLDKSGLPSDRFFAERPEGSVSTLKIQRTQQEDSAVYLCASSSSSGVLAYSNQPQHFGDGTRLSIL.

The chain recombines TRBV4-1 with TRBJ2-3; TRBD1 agrees at 8 bases. This CDR3 has 13 amino acids. V trimming: 2 bases; J trimming: 9 bases; junction bases outside the gene matches: 4. Looked up from germline, CDR1 is MGHRA and CDR2 is YSYEKL. The CDR3 DNA sequence: TGCGCCAGCAGCCAAAACAGACAGGGGACGCAGTATTTT. As protein: CASSQNRQGTQYF.

The chain has TRBV7-7 and TRBJ2-5; tentatively, D is TRBD2 (5 bases). Germline lookup yields CDR1 SSHAT and CDR2 FNYEAQ (reference sequence). The CDR3 loop spans 13 amino acids. Trimming took 5 bases from V and 2 from J, leaving 9 bases between them. Here the CDR3 reads CASSLDSQETQYF. For the CDR3, the DNA is TGTGCCAGCAGCCTGGACTCTCAAGAGACCCAGTACTTC.

The V and J genes are TRBV19 and TRBJ1-5; the match to TRBD1 covers 8 bases. V shed 5 bases, J shed 6 bases, and the junction held 12 bases outside the gene matches. The CDR3 runs to 16 residues. The germline gives CDR1 LNHDA, CDR2 SQIVND (reference sequence). In nucleotides, the CDR3 is TGTGCCAGTAGTCCCTCGAGCGACAGGGGCTCTCAGCCCCAGCATTTT. Translating gives CASSPSSDRGSQPQHF.

This chain links TRBV6-1 with TRBJ2-7; no clear D. The germline CDR1 and CDR2 sequences are MNHNS and SASEGT. CDR3 length: 12 amino acids. V dropped 6 bases and J dropped 0 bases, with 6 bases sitting between them. CDR3 region: CASSHNSYEQYF. The CDR3 nucleotides read TGTGCCAGCAGCCACAACTCCTACGAGCAGTACTTC.

This rearrangement joins TRBV6-5 to TRBJ1-1, with D possibly TRBD1 on 6 matching bases. The germline V and J ends were trimmed by 7 bases and 3 bases, with 15 bases remaining between them. The CDR3 runs to 14 residues. CDR1 is MNHEY and CDR2 is SVGAGI in the germline V gene. CDR3 residues: CASNREMGDTEAFF. CDR3 bases: TGTGCCAGCAACAGGGAGATGGGGGACACTGAAGCTTTCTTT.

The chain is built from TRBV6-5 and TRBJ2-2, with a possible D match to TRBD2 (8 bases). The V gene's germline CDR1 is MNHEY and CDR2 SVGAGI. V was shortened by 4 bases and J by 5 bases, with 14 bases between the two germline ends. The CDR3 runs 15 residues. The CDR3 spells CASSFGRGLTGELFF. The CDR3 bases are TGTGCCAGCAGTTTCGGGAGGGGGCTGACCGGGGAGCTGTTTTTT.

The chain has TRBV27 and TRBJ2-7, with D perhaps matching TRBD2 (5 bases). V was trimmed by 4 bases and J by 0 bases, leaving 7 bases between them. CDR3 length equals 13 residues. Per germline, CDR1 MNHEY and CDR2 SMNVEV (reference sequence). CDR3 residues: CASSSGSSYEQYF. CDR3 DNA sequence: TGTGCCAGCAGTTCTGGGAGCTCCTACGAGCAGTACTTC.

The chain is built from TRBV7-6 and TRBJ2-1; 13 positions match TRBD2. The CDR3 has 16 amino acids. Germline V CDR1 and CDR2: SGHVS, FNYEAQ. The junction had 8 bases not matched to a gene; V was cut back by 5 bases and J by 7 bases. CDR3 region: CASSARLAGGMNEQFF. The CDR3 nucleotides read TGTGCCAGCAGCGCCCGACTAGCGGGGGGCATGAATGAGCAGTTCTTC.

This rearrangement joins TRBV2 to TRBJ2-1; 7 nucleotides match TRBD2. The J segment lost 2 bases and the V segment lost 3 bases, leaving 4 bases of the junction unmatched. The CDR3 length is 15 residues. Per the germline V gene, CDR1 is SNHLY and CDR2 is FYNNEI. CDR3 residues: CASSEMAGAYNEQFF. The CDR3 DNA sequence: TGTGCCAGCAGTGAGATGGCGGGGGCCTACAATGAGCAGTTCTTC.